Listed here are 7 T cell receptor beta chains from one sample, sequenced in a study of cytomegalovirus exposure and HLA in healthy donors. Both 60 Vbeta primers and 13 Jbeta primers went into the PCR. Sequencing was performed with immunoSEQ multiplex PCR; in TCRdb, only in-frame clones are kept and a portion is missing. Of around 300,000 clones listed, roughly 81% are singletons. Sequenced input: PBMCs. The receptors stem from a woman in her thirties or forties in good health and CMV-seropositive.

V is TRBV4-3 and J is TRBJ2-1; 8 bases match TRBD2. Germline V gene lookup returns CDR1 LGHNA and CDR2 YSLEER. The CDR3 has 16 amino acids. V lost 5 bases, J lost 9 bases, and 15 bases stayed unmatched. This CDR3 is CASSLREAPWGGEQFF. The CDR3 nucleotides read TGCGCCAGCAGCTTGCGGGAGGCCCCGTGGGGTGGTGAGCAGTTCTTC.

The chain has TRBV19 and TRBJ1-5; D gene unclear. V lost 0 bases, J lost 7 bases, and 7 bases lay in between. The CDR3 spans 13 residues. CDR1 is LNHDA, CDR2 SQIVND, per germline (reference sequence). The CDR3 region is CASSIEAIQPQHF. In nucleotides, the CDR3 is TGTGCCAGTAGTATAGAGGCAATCCAGCCCCAGCATTTT. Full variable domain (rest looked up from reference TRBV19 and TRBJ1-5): DGGITQSPKYLFRKEGQNVTLSCEQNLNHDAMYWYRQDPGQGLRLIYYSQIVNDFQKGDIAEGYSVSREKKESFPLTVTSAQKNPTAFYLCASSIEAIQPQHFGDGTRLSIL.

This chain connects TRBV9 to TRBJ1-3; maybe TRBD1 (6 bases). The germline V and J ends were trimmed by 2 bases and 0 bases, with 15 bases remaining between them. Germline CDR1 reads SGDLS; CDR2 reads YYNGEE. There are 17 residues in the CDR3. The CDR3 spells CASSVRDTSHSGNTIYF. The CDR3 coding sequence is TGTGCCAGCAGCGTCCGGGACACAAGCCACTCTGGAAACACCATATATTTT.

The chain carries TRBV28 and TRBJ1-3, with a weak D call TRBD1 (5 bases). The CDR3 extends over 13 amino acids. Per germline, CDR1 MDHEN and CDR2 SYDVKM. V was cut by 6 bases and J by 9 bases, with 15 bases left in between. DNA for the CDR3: TGTGCCAGCAGGCAGGGTGGCGATGCCACCATATATTTT. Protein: CASRQGGDATIYF.

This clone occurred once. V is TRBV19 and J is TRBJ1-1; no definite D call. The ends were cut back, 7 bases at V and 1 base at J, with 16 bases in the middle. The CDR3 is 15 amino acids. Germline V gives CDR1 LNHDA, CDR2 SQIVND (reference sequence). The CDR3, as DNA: TGTGCCAGTAACAACCGGCGGGCCCCGAACACTGAAGCTTTCTTT. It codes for CASNNRRAPNTEAFF.

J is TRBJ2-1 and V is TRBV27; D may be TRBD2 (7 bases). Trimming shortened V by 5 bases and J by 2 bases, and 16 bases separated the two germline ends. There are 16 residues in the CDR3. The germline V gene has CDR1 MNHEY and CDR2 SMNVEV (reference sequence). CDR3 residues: CASSPRGAGPYNEQFF. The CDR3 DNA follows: TGTGCCAGCAGTCCCCGGGGGGCAGGACCCTACAATGAGCAGTTCTTC.

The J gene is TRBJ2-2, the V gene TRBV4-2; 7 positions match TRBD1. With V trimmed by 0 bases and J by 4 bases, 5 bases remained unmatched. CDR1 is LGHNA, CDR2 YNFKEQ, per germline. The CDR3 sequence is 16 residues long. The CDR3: CASSQDGDRPTGELFF. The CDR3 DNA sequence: TGTGCCAGCAGCCAAGACGGGGACAGACCCACCGGGGAGCTGTTTTTT.